This T cell receptor beta chain was sequenced during a study of T-cell memory formation after mild COVID-19. Comments on this clonotype: Antigen unknown.

The V gene's germline CDR1 is SGHVS and CDR2 FQNEAQ. Trimming removed 0 bases from V and 5 bases from J, with 16 bases in between. The CDR3 consists of 16 residues. MiXCR was run by TCRdb on the 5' RACE reads, yielding one entry per CDR3 protein. The sample has 65,000 to 100,000 distinct CDR3 sequences; 9.5% to 15% are singletons. Study-wide results and limits: The authors left the SARS-CoV-2 specificity of second-wave clones peaking on day 37 unconfirmed. Memory cells collected pre-infection included some clones that later responded, suggesting cross-reactive memory joined.

This receptor was taken from a man aged 18 to 35 who had mild COVID-19 (a few samples of this study predate the infection). Cell type and time point are not known. The source material was PBMCs or a T cell subset sorted from them (not recorded which). The V gene is TRBV7-8, the J gene TRBJ2-5; D remains ambiguous. This chain's CDR3 is CASSLARAGLGETQYF. The DNA for the CDR3 is TGTGCCAGCAGCTTAGCGCGCGCCGGGTTAGGGGAGACCCAGTACTTC.